These T cell receptor beta chains were read from a single sample in a study of blood T cells in healthy people across ages. MiXCR, applied by TCRdb to the 5' RACE reads, yields one record per CDR3 protein. The data contain fewer than 2 million distinct CDR3 sequences, 35% to 50% of them seen just once; the ten biggest clones take up roughly 23%. Input material: blood. These TCRs come from a human donor in good health. CDR3s include the opening cysteine and the closing phenylalanine or tryptophan. D genes are given only for firm matches. Size values are once, few and many counts, or a class for expanded clones, and some rows have none.

j_call clone_size d_call cdr3_length v_call cdr3_nt cdr3_aa
TRBJ1-6 few . 15 TRBV6-2/TRBV6-3 TGTGCCAGCAGTTACATCGGGGGGAATGATCAGCCCCTCCACTTT CASSYIGGNDQPLHF
TRBJ1-2 . TRBD1 15 TRBV20-1 TGCAGTGCTAGCCGAGGACAGGGGGATTTTTATGGCTACACCTTC CSASRGQGDFYGYTF
TRBJ2-1 . . 14 TRBV29-1 TGCAGCGTTGACTCAGGGGGGGCTCACAATGAGCAGTTCTTC CSVDSGGAHNEQFF
TRBJ2-2 . . 13 TRBV29-1 TGCAGCGTTGAAACGGGGGACGGCGGGGAGCTGTTTTTT CSVETGDGGELFF
TRBJ2-7 few TRBD2 15 TRBV7-9 TGTGCCAGCAGCTTTTCCAGACTAGCGGGCAGCGAGCAGTACTTC CASSFSRLAGSEQYF
TRBJ1-5 few . 13 TRBV30 TGTGCCTGGAGTGAAGACTCTTATCAGCCCCAGCATTTT CAWSEDSYQPQHF
TRBJ1-4 . . 14 TRBV20-1 TGCAGTGCTAGAGTACCTGGGGGTAATGAAAAACTGTTTTTT CSARVPGGNEKLFF
TRBJ2-7 . . 12 TRBV28 TGTGCCAGCAGCCCTCCCAAGTCCGAGCAGTACTTC CASSPPKSEQYF
TRBJ1-2 . . 13 TRBV5-1 TGCGCCAGCAGGAGAAGGGAAGGAGATGGCTACACCTTC CASRRREGDGYTF
TRBJ1-5 few TRBD1 14 TRBV29-1 TGCAGCGCCCAGGGGGGCCCTACGGGCCAGCCCCAGCATTTT CSAQGGPTGQPQHF
TRBJ2-1 few TRBD2 16 TRBV5-1 TGCGCCAGCAGCCTTTTAGCGGGGGATGCCTACAATGAGCAGTTCTTC CASSLLAGDAYNEQFF
TRBJ1-2 . . 14 TRBV10-3 TGTGCCATCACCATGGACACAGTAAACTATGGCTACACCTTC CAITMDTVNYGYTF
TRBJ2-5 few . 13 TRBV3-1 TGTGCCAGCAGCCAAGATGCTGAAGAGACCCAGTACTTC CASSQDAEETQYF
TRBJ2-7 few . 13 TRBV12-3/TRBV12-4 TGTGCCAGCAGTCCGGGGACTTTGGACGAGCAGTACTTC CASSPGTLDEQYF
TRBJ2-3 . TRBD1 12 TRBV6-2/TRBV6-3 TGTGCCAGCAGTCACCGGGACAGGACGCAGTATTTT CASSHRDRTQYF
TRBJ2-1 . TRBD2 13 TRBV9 TGTGCCAGCAGCGAGGGCCCGGGGGGTGAGCAGTTCTTC CASSEGPGGEQFF
TRBJ2-7 few TRBD1 15 TRBV15 TGTGCCACCAGCAGAGATCTGGGGACAGGAGGCGAGAAGTACTTC CATSRDLGTGGEKYF
TRBJ2-7 . . 10 TRBV21-1 TGTGCACCGGCTAGGAACGAGCAGTACTTC CAPARNEQYF
TRBJ1-4 few . 13 TRBV6-6 TGTGCCAGCAGTTCACAGGTTAATGAAAAACTGTTTTTT CASSSQVNEKLFF
TRBJ1-2 . . 16 TRBV28 TGTGCCAGCAGTTTAGGGAGCGGAGCTTCTAACTATGGCTACACCTTC CASSLGSGASNYGYTF
TRBJ1-2 . TRBD1 16 TRBV6-6 TGTGCCAGCAGTACTGGGGACAGGGCGCGCGACTATGGCTACACCTTC CASSTGDRARDYGYTF
TRBJ2-3 few TRBD1 14 TRBV24-1 TGTGCCACCAGAGCAGGGGGCGAGCAACGTACGCAGTATTTT CATRAGGEQRTQYF
TRBJ1-1 few . 14 TRBV6-2/TRBV6-3 TGTGCCAGCAGATCTCATACGGGCAGTACTGAAGCTTTCTTT CASRSHTGSTEAFF
TRBJ2-3 few . 12 TRBV12-3/TRBV12-4 TGTGCCAGCATGGGTGGTCTAGATACGCAGTATTTT CASMGGLDTQYF
TRBJ1-4 . . 15 TRBV18 TGTGCCAGCTCACCACAGGGGACGGCTATGGAAAAACTGTTTTTT CASSPQGTAMEKLFF
TRBJ2-1 few TRBD2 20 TRBV6-1 TGTGCCAGCAGTCTAGTGGGGGGACTAGCGGGGGCCAGCTCCTACAATGAGCAGTTCTTC CASSLVGGLAGASSYNEQFF
TRBJ2-7 . . 13 TRBV10-3 TGTGCCATCACCGGGGGTATGCCCTACGAGCAGTACTTC CAITGGMPYEQYF
TRBJ2-7 . . 19 TRBV7-3 TGTGCCAGCAGCTTAACAAAAGGGGCAGAGGGGGTCATTTCCTACGAGCAGTACTTC CASSLTKGAEGVISYEQYF
TRBJ2-7 . . 14 TRBV6-2/TRBV6-3 TGTGCCAGCAGTCAAACACCGGGGAGATACGAGCAGTACTTC CASSQTPGRYEQYF
TRBJ2-7 . . 15 TRBV11-3 TGTGCCAGCAGCCCCTGGGGGGGGACACCCTACGAGCAGTACTTC CASSPWGGTPYEQYF
TRBJ2-1 . . 14 TRBV4-3 TGCGCCAGCAGCCAAGGTCAGGGGGGCTATGAGCAGTTCTTC CASSQGQGGYEQFF
TRBJ2-5 . TRBD1 15 TRBV4-1 TGCGCCAGCAGCCTAGGACCCGGGACAGTGGGGGAGCAGTACTTC CASSLGPGTVGEQYF
TRBJ2-1 once TRBD2 16 TRBV25-1 TGTGCCAGTAGTGATCCGGAGCGGGGGGTAGTCAATGAGCAGTTCTTC CASSDPERGVVNEQFF